This T cell receptor beta chain is drawn from a study of T-cell memory formation after mild COVID-19. TCRdb independently ran MiXCR on the 5' RACE reads; one entry per CDR3 protein. The table shows about 560,000 distinct CDR3 sequences, with around 16% occurring only once. Germline CDR1 is SGHTA and CDR2 is FQGNSA. The ends lost 5 bases at V and 0 bases at J; junction bases unmatched: 6. This CDR3 spans 15 amino acids. The genes are TRBV7-2 and TRBJ1-2; TRBD1 matches 7 bases. The TCR sequence derives from an adult woman who had mild COVID-19 (a few samples of this study predate the infection). Cell type and time point are not known. Material: PBMCs or a T cell subset sorted from them (not recorded which). The DNA for the CDR3 is TGTGCCAGCAGCCCCCGGACAGGCCCTAACTATGGCTACACCTTC. This gives the protein CASSPRTGPNYGYTF.